These 31 T cell receptor beta chains originate from one sample sequenced in a study of T cell responses to AZD1222 COVID-19 vaccine. The table came from immunoSEQ multiplex PCR; TCRdb's copy has only in-frame clones and leaves some out. Of some 160,000 clones listed, over 85% are singletons. The sequences come from peripheral blood, collected on day 0 of AZD1222 vaccination. These receptor sequences come from an adult in good health.

The V gene is TRBV29-1, the J gene TRBJ1-2; D unresolved. This CDR3 spans 12 amino acids. The V end lost 7 bases, the J end lost 6 bases, and 15 bases lay between the germline ends. In germline, CDR1 is SQVTM, CDR2 ANQGSEA. This CDR3 reads CSALGSSDGYTF. The CDR3 DNA reads TGCAGCGCCCTCGGGAGCAGCGATGGCTACACCTTC.

The rearrangement links TRBV6-1 to TRBJ1-1; a possible D gene is TRBD1 (5 bases). Per the germline V gene, CDR1 is MNHNS and CDR2 is SASEGT. The CDR3 totals 12 residues. V lost 1 base to trimming and J lost 10 bases, with 10 bases between them. The CDR3 loop reads CASSEGPRVAFF. The CDR3 DNA reads as TGTGCCAGCAGTGAAGGACCCAGGGTAGCTTTCTTT.

The chain links TRBV7-3 to TRBJ1-1, with a weak D call TRBD1 (6 bases). Germline V gene data show CDR1 as SGHTA and CDR2 as FQGTGA. Trimming shortened V by 3 bases and J by 4 bases, and 9 bases separated the two germline ends. This CDR3 has 13 amino acids. This chain's CDR3 is CASSFSRGTEAFF. In nucleotides, the CDR3 is TGTGCCAGCAGCTTTAGCAGGGGCACTGAAGCTTTCTTT.

The chain has TRBV7-9 and TRBJ1-5, with no clear D. The CDR3 is 14 residues long. Trimming stripped 5 bases from V and 4 bases from J, with 12 bases between. The germline V gene encodes CDR1 SEHNR and CDR2 FQNEAQ (reference sequence). The CDR3 DNA follows: TGTGCCAGCAGCAGTCCTGGTAGGAATCAGCCCCAGCATTTT. This sequence encodes CASSSPGRNQPQHF.

In its sample, this clone was seen once. V is TRBV27 and J is TRBJ1-1; TRBD1 might be the D (6 bases). Germline V CDR1 and CDR2: MNHEY, SMNVEV (reference sequence). This CDR3 comprises 16 residues. The germline V and J ends were trimmed by 2 bases and 11 bases, with 24 bases remaining between them. The CDR3 loop reads CASSLVFRGGFHGAFF. The DNA for the CDR3 is TGTGCCAGCAGTTTAGTCTTCAGGGGTGGATTCCACGGGGCTTTCTTT.

J is TRBJ1-1 and V is TRBV30; D ambiguous. The V gene's germline CDR1 is GTSNPN and CDR2 SVGIG (reference sequence). The length of the CDR3 is 13 residues. Trimming removed 0 bases from V and 1 base from J, with 6 bases in between. The CDR3 DNA sequence: TGTGCCTGGAGTGTACTACGGAACACTGAAGCTTTCTTT. Its translation: CAWSVLRNTEAFF.

CDR3 region: CASWKGRMNYGYTF. CDR3 sequence (DNA): TGTGCCAGCTGGAAGGGGCGCATGAACTATGGCTACACCTTC. V usage is TRBV28 and J usage is TRBJ1-2, with D perhaps TRBD1 (5 bases). Trimming took off 8 bases at V and 2 bases at J, with 15 bases between the two ends. The CDR3 runs 14 residues. CDR1 is MDHEN and CDR2 is SYDVKM in the germline V gene.

The chain is built from TRBV4-1 and TRBJ2-1, with D maybe TRBD1 (6 bases). Germline V gives CDR1 MGHRA, CDR2 YSYEKL. Trimming pared 1 base from V and 5 bases from J, leaving 15 bases between. This CDR3 comprises 16 residues. CDR3 sequence: CASSQVAGQSNNEQFF. In DNA form, the CDR3 reads TGCGCCAGCAGCCAAGTAGCCGGACAGTCTAACAATGAGCAGTTCTTC.

The V and J genes are TRBV7-2 and TRBJ1-5, with D tentatively TRBD1 (6 bases). CDR3 length: 15 amino acids. Trimming removed 2 bases from V and 1 base from J, with 9 bases in between. Per the germline V gene, CDR1 is SGHTA and CDR2 is FQGNSA. The CDR3 spells CASSLMTGSNQPQHF. The CDR3 coding sequence is TGTGCCAGCAGCTTAATGACAGGAAGCAATCAGCCCCAGCATTTT.

The J gene is TRBJ2-7, the V gene TRBV4-3, with 8 positions matching TRBD2. Germline lookup yields CDR1 LGHNA and CDR2 YSLEER. This CDR3 is 16 amino acids long. With V trimmed by 0 bases and J by 5 bases, 9 bases remained unmatched. DNA of the CDR3: TGCGCCAGCAGCCAAGATCGGAGCGGGGGAAGCGACGAGCAGTACTTC. Its translation is CASSQDRSGGSDEQYF.

This chain connects TRBV11-1 to TRBJ2-1, with D possibly being TRBD2 (6 bases). The germline V and J ends were trimmed by 3 bases and 8 bases, with 11 bases remaining between them. The CDR3 has 13 residues. Germline V lookup: CDR1 SGHAT, CDR2 FQDESV (reference sequence). DNA of the CDR3: TGTGCCAGCAGCTTGGGGGGAAGGGATGAGCAGTTCTTC. It is translated as CASSLGGRDEQFF.

The rearrangement uses TRBV18 and TRBJ2-2, with 7 positions matching TRBD1. The CDR3 covers 15 residues. Looked up from germline, CDR1 is KGHSH and CDR2 is LQKENI. With 4 bases clipped from V and 4 bases from J, the junction kept 6 bases outside the gene matches. The CDR3 loop is CASSQATGRTGELFF. CDR3 nucleotides: TGTGCCAGCTCACAAGCGACAGGGCGCACCGGGGAGCTGTTTTTT.

This chain joins TRBV27 and TRBJ1-2; the match to TRBD1 covers 8 bases. The CDR3 totals 14 residues. Germline CDR1 and CDR2: MNHEY and SMNVEV (reference sequence). V was pared by 6 bases and J by 4 bases, with 7 bases of the junction left unmatched. The DNA for the CDR3 is TGTGCCAGCAGACGGACAGGGTTCAGCTATGGCTACACCTTC. Protein product: CASRRTGFSYGYTF.

J is TRBJ1-1 and V is TRBV5-1; 10 bases match TRBD1. The CDR3 has 15 amino acids. With V trimmed by 4 bases and J by 4 bases, 7 bases remained unmatched. The V gene's germline CDR1 is SGHRS and CDR2 YFSETQ. The CDR3 region has the DNA TGCGCCAGCAGCACCGGGACAGGGGTTGGCACTGAAGCTTTCTTT. Translated, it gives CASSTGTGVGTEAFF.

The genes are TRBV28 and TRBJ1-5; D is uncertain. CDR3 length: 15 residues. V shed 6 bases and J shed 3 bases, with 15 bases lying between them. The germline V gene encodes CDR1 MDHEN and CDR2 SYDVKM. CDR3 bases: TGTGCCAGCAGCCCTGTTTTGAGGGTCAATCAGCCCCAGCATTTT. This sequence encodes CASSPVLRVNQPQHF.

The chain carries TRBV6-6 and TRBJ2-7, with unresolved D. The CDR3 spans 13 residues. In germline, CDR1 is MNHNY, CDR2 SVGAGI (reference sequence). V shed 0 bases and J shed 2 bases, with 5 bases lying between them. CDR3 in amino acids: CASSYSGTYEQYF. CDR3 sequence (DNA): TGTGCCAGCAGTTACTCTGGGACCTACGAGCAGTACTTC.

This clone was seen more than once but under ten times. The rearrangement uses TRBV4-2 and TRBJ1-1; no definite D call. The CDR3 sequence is 15 residues long. Germline assignment: CDR1 LGHNA and CDR2 YNFKEQ. Deletions cut 0 bases from V and 3 bases from J, with 11 bases between. The CDR3 here is CASSQDVGWDTEAFF. The CDR3 DNA reads TGTGCCAGCAGCCAAGATGTAGGGTGGGACACTGAAGCTTTCTTT.

The rearrangement links TRBV9 to TRBJ1-1; possibly TRBD1 for D (5 bases). CDR1 is SGDLS, CDR2 YYNGEE, per germline. CDR3 size: 17 residues. The V end lost 3 bases, the J end lost 4 bases, and 22 bases lay between the germline ends. The CDR3 loop reads CASSESLSLERGTEAFF. The CDR3 DNA reads TGTGCCAGCAGCGAGAGCTTATCCCTCGAAAGGGGCACTGAAGCTTTCTTT.

This chain connects TRBV3-1 (or the pseudogene TRBV3-2) to TRBJ1-2; 8 bases line up with TRBD1. CDR1 and CDR2 from the germline V gene are LGHDT and YNNKEL (reference sequence). This CDR3 is 14 amino acids long. J was trimmed by 4 bases and V by 5 bases; bases with no gene match: 6. CDR3 DNA sequence: TGTGCCAGCAGCGCGAGAGGACAGGGCTATGGCTACACCTTC. As protein: CASSARGQGYGYTF.

The rearrangement uses TRBV2 and TRBJ1-5, with a weak D call TRBD1 (5 bases). The germline CDR1 and CDR2 sequences are SNHLY and FYNNEI. This CDR3 comprises 14 residues. V was trimmed by 7 bases and J by 0 bases, leaving 10 bases between them. Here the CDR3 DNA reads TGTGCCAGCAAGGGGCAGTATAGCAATCAGCCCCAGCATTTT. Protein: CASKGQYSNQPQHF. The full variable domain, rest sourced from reference TRBV2 and TRBJ1-5, is EPEVTQTPSHQVTQMGQEVILRCVPISNHLYFYWYRQILGQKVEFLVSFYNNEISEKSEIFDDQFSVERPDGSNFTLKIRSTKLEDSAMYFCASKGQYSNQPQHFGDGTRLSIL.

The chain joins TRBV5-6 to TRBJ1-2; the match to TRBD1 covers 9 bases. The CDR3 loop spans 15 amino acids. V was pared by 5 bases and J by 4 bases, with 9 bases of the junction left unmatched. CDR1 and CDR2 from the germline V gene are SGHDT and YYEEEE. The CDR3, as DNA: TGTGCCAGCAGTTTCCGGGACAGGGTCGGCTATGGCTACACCTTC. Protein product: CASSFRDRVGYGYTF.

The CDR3, as DNA: TGTGCCAGCAGTTTGACCCGGGGGACTGAAGCTTTCTTT. Amino acids: CASSLTRGTEAFF. This chain links TRBV12-3 or TRBV12-4 with TRBJ1-1, with D perhaps TRBD1 (5 bases). This CDR3 is 13 amino acids long. V lost 3 bases and J 5 bases, leaving 10 bases between the germline ends.

The V and J genes are TRBV19 and TRBJ2-2; 13 nucleotides line up with TRBD2. The germline CDR1 and CDR2 sequences are LNHDA and SQIVND (reference sequence). Trimming took 4 bases from V and 6 from J; bases not matched to a gene: 5. There are 16 residues in the CDR3. CDR3 residues: CASSTHTSGRAGELFF. The DNA for the CDR3 is TGTGCCAGTAGTACTCATACTAGCGGGAGGGCCGGGGAGCTGTTTTTT. Complete variable domain (other parts from reference TRBV19 and TRBJ2-2): DGGITQSPKYLFRKEGQNVTLSCEQNLNHDAMYWYRQDPGQGLRLIYYSQIVNDFQKGDIAEGYSVSREKKESFPLTVTSAQKNPTAFYLCASSTHTSGRAGELFFGEGSRLTVL.

This sequence joins TRBV21-1 and TRBJ1-2; the table calls TRBD1, which could not be checked here. TRBV21-1 is marked as a pseudogene. This CDR3 has 14 amino acids. The CDR3 loop reads CASSEDRGNYGYTF. CDR3 sequence (DNA): TGTGCCAGCAGCGAAGACAGGGGGAACTATGGCTACACCTTC.

The CDR3 region is CASSLWGPGYEQYF. CDR3 coding DNA: TGTGCCAGTTCTCTTTGGGGGCCCGGCTACGAGCAGTACTTC. This sequence joins TRBV19 and TRBJ2-7; weak D call: TRBD1 (6 bases). V was shortened by 8 bases and J by 3 bases, with 17 bases between the two germline ends. The CDR3 extends over 14 amino acids. Germline CDR1 reads LNHDA; CDR2 reads SQIVND (reference sequence).

This clone was observed a single time. The CDR3 here is CASSEGEGAGGPRPRKIGELFF. CDR3 coding DNA: TGTGCCAGCAGTGAAGGGGAGGGAGCGGGAGGGCCCCGGCCCAGGAAAATCGGGGAGCTGTTTTTT. V is TRBV2 and J is TRBJ2-2; the match to TRBD2 covers 10 bases. This CDR3 is built from 22 residues. From germline, CDR1 is SNHLY and CDR2 FYNNEI. The V gene end was trimmed by 1 base and the J gene end by 7 bases; junction bases not matched to a gene: 24. The full variable domain, with the rest looked up from reference TRBV2 and TRBJ2-2, is EPEVTQTPSHQVTQMGQEVILRCVPISNHLYFYWYRQILGQKVEFLVSFYNNEISEKSEIFDDQFSVERPDGSNFTLKIRSTKLEDSAMYFCASSEGEGAGGPRPRKIGELFFGEGSRLTVL.

The gene calls are TRBV3-1 (or the pseudogene TRBV3-2) and TRBJ2-1; 11 nucleotides line up with TRBD2. This CDR3 spans 18 amino acids. V lost 4 bases, J lost 0 bases, and 8 bases stayed unmatched. The germline V gene encodes CDR1 LGHDT and CDR2 YNNKEL (reference sequence). The CDR3 sequence: CASSLGSSGGSSYNEQFF. DNA of the CDR3: TGTGCCAGCAGCCTTGGGTCTAGCGGGGGGAGCTCCTACAATGAGCAGTTCTTC.

The chain links TRBV18 to TRBJ1-5, with D hard to call. The length of the CDR3 is 15 residues. Germline assignment: CDR1 KGHSH and CDR2 LQKENI. The V and J ends lost 3 bases and 0 bases respectively, with 9 bases between them. CDR3 in amino acids: CASSPGSLSNQPQHF. CDR3 DNA sequence: TGTGCCAGCTCACCGGGCTCCCTTAGCAATCAGCCCCAGCATTTT.

The chain combines TRBV7-8 with TRBJ1-6; D is uncertain. In germline, CDR1 is SGHVS, CDR2 FQNEAQ. The CDR3 covers 15 residues. Trimming removed 0 bases at V and 10 bases at J, with 13 bases between. The CDR3 protein is CASSLARVSESPLHF. The CDR3 DNA is TGTGCCAGCAGCTTAGCGCGGGTTTCAGAGTCACCCCTCCACTTT. Full variable domain (outside the CDR3, taken from reference TRBV7-8 and TRBJ1-6): GAGVSQSPRYKVAKRGQDVALRCDPISGHVSLFWYQQALGQGPEFLTYFQNEAQLDKSGLPSDRFFAERPEGSVSTLKIQRTQQEDSAVYLCASSLARVSESPLHFGNGTRLTVT.

The gene calls are TRBV7-2 and TRBJ1-2; 9 positions agree with TRBD1. From germline, CDR1 is SGHTA and CDR2 FQGNSA. Trimming cost V 1 base and J 8 bases; bases outside gene matches: 8. This CDR3 spans 15 amino acids. CDR3 coding DNA: TGTGCCAGCAGCTTAGGGGACAGGGTCAGTGGCGGCTACACCTTC. It codes for CASSLGDRVSGGYTF.

The rearrangement uses TRBV19 and TRBJ2-1, with 14 bases fitting TRBD2. This CDR3 is built from 18 residues. V shed 1 base, J shed 2 bases, and the junction held 4 bases outside the gene matches. Germline values: CDR1 LNHDA, CDR2 SQIVND (reference sequence). CDR3 sequence (DNA): TGTGCCAGTAGTATAGGCAGACTAGCGGGAGGGGCCTACAATGAGCAGTTCTTC. Its translation is CASSIGRLAGGAYNEQFF.